The 5 T cell receptor beta chains listed next were all sequenced from one sample in a study of metastatic and nonmetastatic thyroid tumors. TCRdb re-called the PCR reads with MiXCR. The table has over 7,000 clones, approximately 14% seen once. Patients were all untreated before their thyroid surgery. Sequenced input: blood. All receptors come from a female donor with papillary thyroid cancer or a benign thyroid nodule (not recorded which). Some clones in this sample may be carry-over from other donors' samples.

This clone was recorded at least ten times. The rearrangement uses TRBV15 and TRBJ1-1; 7 bases are shared with TRBD1. Losses at the gene ends were 1 base for V and 4 bases for J; bases not matched to a gene: 9. Germline CDR1 is LNHNV and CDR2 is YYDKDF (reference sequence). This CDR3 has 16 amino acids. CDR3 bases: TGTGCCACCAGCAGAGCCCTGACAGGGAGGAGCACTGAAGCTTTCTTT. Protein product: CATSRALTGRSTEAFF.

Relative to its sample, this clone is medium-sized (0.01 to 0.1%). The chain couples TRBV28 to TRBJ2-1; TRBD2 agrees at 9 bases. The trim removed 3 bases at V and 5 bases at J, leaving 11 bases unmatched. The germline CDR1 and CDR2 sequences are MDHEN and SYDVKM. The CDR3 loop spans 17 amino acids. In DNA form, the CDR3 reads TGTGCCAGCAGTTTCCGCCGGACTAGCGAGGGAGACAATGAGCAGTTCTTC. Protein sequence: CASSFRRTSEGDNEQFF.

By sample share, this clone is medium-sized. The V call is TRBV28, the J call TRBJ1-5; D unclear. This CDR3 spans 12 amino acids. V dropped 6 bases and J dropped 9 bases, with 12 bases sitting between them. Germline V gene lookup returns CDR1 MDHEN and CDR2 SYDVKM. This CDR3 is CASREGHSPQHF. The CDR3 DNA is TGTGCCAGCAGGGAGGGCCATTCGCCCCAGCATTTT.

CDR3 sequence reads: CAISESGLVYNEQFF. The CDR3 region has the DNA TGTGCCATCAGTGAATCGGGACTAGTCTACAATGAGCAGTTCTTC. The chain carries TRBV10-3 and TRBJ2-1, with 8 bases lining up with TRBD2. Germline V lookup: CDR1 ENHRY, CDR2 SYGVKD. V was clipped by 3 bases and J by 3 bases; unmatched bases: 4. The CDR3 covers 15 residues.

In this sample, this clone turned up many times. The rearrangement joins TRBV18 to TRBJ1-5; the match to TRBD1 covers 9 bases. CDR3 size: 15 residues. The ends lost 2 bases at V and 9 bases at J; junction bases unmatched: 8. Germline CDR1 and CDR2: KGHSH and LQKENI. This CDR3 is CASSPRTGGSRPQHF. The CDR3 DNA sequence: TGTGCCAGCTCACCAAGAACAGGGGGCTCACGGCCCCAGCATTTT.